A single sample gave rise to the 18 T cell receptor beta chains below, sequenced in a study of shared T cell receptors in the human thymus. Method: immunoSEQ multiplex PCR; TCRdb's copy keeps in-frame clones and lacks some. Of fewer than 700,000 clones listed, approximately 90% are singletons. These data were also reused for a study on human thymus T cells.

The sample comprised thymocytes. The receptors here all came from a boy younger than two with a congenital heart defect.

The chain joins TRBV9 to TRBJ2-1, with TRBD1 matching 9 bases. V shed 3 bases and J 4 bases; nucleotides not matched to a gene: 5. The CDR3 is made up of 15 amino acids. Germline CDR1 reads SGDLS; CDR2 reads YYNGEE. The CDR3 loop reads CASSAQTGGYNEQFF. The CDR3 DNA sequence: TGTGCCAGCAGCGCCCAGACAGGGGGGTACAATGAGCAGTTCTTC.

The rearrangement joins TRBV7-8 to TRBJ1-5; possibly TRBD1 for D (5 bases). Germline CDR1 reads SGHVS; CDR2 reads FQNEAQ. This CDR3 has 15 amino acids. The ends were cut back, 5 bases at V and 3 bases at J, with 14 bases in the middle. CDR3 sequence: CASSPLSGANQPQHF. CDR3 sequence (DNA): TGTGCCAGCAGCCCCCTCAGTGGGGCCAATCAGCCCCAGCATTTT.

This chain connects TRBV27 to TRBJ2-7; 8 bases match TRBD1. The germline CDR1 and CDR2 sequences are MNHEY and SMNVEV (reference sequence). V lost 5 bases, J lost 9 bases, and 12 bases stayed unmatched. The CDR3 has 14 amino acids. The CDR3 spells CASSLRSGGGGQYF. As DNA, the CDR3 is TGTGCCAGCAGTCTAAGATCAGGGGGCGGAGGGCAGTACTTC.

This chain connects TRBV20-1 to TRBJ1-2; D unresolved. This CDR3 has 11 amino acids. Germline CDR1 and CDR2: DFQATT and SNEGSKA (reference sequence). V lost 7 bases to trimming and J lost 4 bases, with 10 bases between them. In nucleotides, the CDR3 is TGCAGTGTGCAGGCTGCCTATGGCTACACCTTC. This translates into CSVQAAYGYTF.

The chain recombines TRBV27 with TRBJ1-5; TRBD1 agrees at 8 bases. This CDR3 region has 15 residues. Germline assignment: CDR1 MNHEY and CDR2 SMNVEV (reference sequence). V gave up 5 bases and J gave up 1 base; unmatched junction bases: 4. The CDR3 spells CASSRQGRSNQPQHF. The CDR3 DNA reads as TGTGCCAGCAGTCGACAGGGGAGGAGCAATCAGCCCCAGCATTTT.

The chain uses TRBV14 and TRBJ2-1; TRBD2 agrees at 8 bases. CDR1 and CDR2 from the germline V gene are SGHDN and FVKESK. The V and J ends lost 0 bases and 6 bases, in that order; junction bases with no gene match: 13. The CDR3 has 18 residues. The CDR3 sequence: CASSQDRSGLAHSNEQFF. The CDR3 bases are TGTGCCAGCAGCCAAGACCGTTCCGGACTAGCCCATTCCAATGAGCAGTTCTTC. Combining the CDR3 with reference TRBV14 and TRBJ2-1 gives the whole variable domain EAGVTQFPSHSVIEKGQTVTLRCDPISGHDNLYWYRRVMGKEIKFLLHFVKESKQDESGMPNNRFLAERTGGTYSTLKVQPAELEDSGVYFCASSQDRSGLAHSNEQFFGPGTRLTVL.

The J gene is TRBJ2-1, the V gene TRBV5-4; 11 nucleotides align to TRBD2. The J segment lost 4 bases and the V segment lost 6 bases, leaving 18 bases of the junction unmatched. CDR1 is SGHNT, CDR2 YYREEE, per germline (reference sequence). CDR3 length: 19 amino acids. The chain's CDR3 is CASTPGGSGRASGYNEQFF. In DNA, the CDR3 is TGTGCCAGCACCCCCGGAGGTAGCGGGAGGGCCTCTGGATACAATGAGCAGTTCTTC.

The chain joins TRBV7-9 to TRBJ2-3, with D possibly TRBD2 on 5 matching bases. Germline V gene sequence: CDR1 SEHNR, CDR2 FQNEAQ (reference sequence). The CDR3 extends over 16 amino acids. The V and J ends lost 1 base and 4 bases respectively, with 15 bases between them. The CDR3 DNA sequence: TGTGCCAGCAGCTTAGGAGGGCGAGAAGTAGCAGATACGCAGTATTTT. Encoded protein: CASSLGGREVADTQYF.

This clone was observed a few times. The chain links TRBV5-6 to TRBJ1-4; the match to TRBD1 covers 11 bases. Germline V gene sequence: CDR1 SGHDT, CDR2 YYEEEE. V dropped 4 bases and J dropped 3; count of bases not matched to a gene: 5. The CDR3 length is 16 residues. CDR3 nucleotides: TGTGCCAGCAGCGCGGGACAGGGGGATCCTAATGAAAAACTGTTTTTT. It specifies CASSAGQGDPNEKLFF.

This clone appeared a single time. The V call is TRBV14, the J call TRBJ1-2; 8 bases match TRBD1. Trimming cost V 0 bases and J 5 bases; bases outside gene matches: 11. The CDR3 loop spans 17 amino acids. Germline CDR1 reads SGHDN; CDR2 reads FVKESK. CDR3 sequence: CASSQEGDGQGGYGYTF. The CDR3 DNA follows: TGTGCCAGCAGCCAAGAAGGGGACGGACAGGGCGGTTATGGCTACACCTTC.

The V gene is TRBV23-1, the J gene TRBJ2-2; 11 bases agree with TRBD2. TRBV23-1 is an open reading frame, and its role is uncertain. V gave up 7 bases and J gave up 4 bases; unmatched junction bases: 8. The CDR3 consists of 16 residues. The CDR3 nucleotides read TGCGCCAGCACTCCTATAGCGGGAGGGCCCACCGGGGAGCTGTTTTTT. Translation gives CASTPIAGGPTGELFF.

Comment on this clone: At the DNA level, this CDR3 is encoded by other sequences in the same sample as well. The rearrangement joins TRBV30 to TRBJ2-1, with D possibly TRBD1 on 6 matching bases. Germline-derived CDR1 and CDR2 are GTSNPN and SVGIG (reference sequence). CDR3 size: 15 residues. Trimming removed 2 bases at V and 4 bases at J, with 15 bases between. CDR3 sequence reads: CAWSPRTASYNEQFF. For the CDR3, the DNA is TGTGCCTGGAGTCCCCGGACAGCATCTTACAATGAGCAGTTCTTC. The variable domain in full, completed from reference TRBV30 and TRBJ2-1, reads SQTIHQWPATLVQPVGSPLSLECTVEGTSNPNLYWYRQAAGRGLQLLFYSVGIGQISSEVPQNLSASRPQDRQFILSSKKLLLSDSGFYLCAWSPRTASYNEQFFGPGTRLTVL.

The chain links TRBV21-1 to TRBJ2-6; the table's D call of TRBD1 was not tested on the DNA. TRBV21-1 is described as a pseudogene. The CDR3 sequence is 15 residues long. The CDR3 is CASSLPGTGANVLTF. For the CDR3, the DNA is TGTGCCAGCAGCCTACCAGGGACTGGGGCCAACGTCCTGACTTTC.

The chain has TRBV7-6 and TRBJ2-7; 8 positions match TRBD1. CDR3 length: 15 amino acids. Germline loops: CDR1 SGHVS, CDR2 FNYEAQ. Trimming at V came to 4 bases and at J to 2 bases, leaving 7 bases not matched to a gene. The CDR3 protein is CASSSWTGTPYEQYF. The CDR3 region has the DNA TGTGCCAGCAGCTCATGGACAGGGACCCCCTACGAGCAGTACTTC.

The chain couples TRBV10-1 to TRBJ2-1, with 13 bases identical to TRBD2. V shed 0 bases, J shed 9 bases, and the junction held 11 bases outside the gene matches. This CDR3 is 18 amino acids long. Germline loops: CDR1 WNHNN, CDR2 SYGVQD (reference sequence). The DNA of the CDR3 is TGCGCCAGCAGTGAGTCGGATAGGACTAGCGGGAGTATAGGTGAGCAGTTCTTC. It is translated as CASSESDRTSGSIGEQFF.

The gene calls are TRBV18 and TRBJ2-1; 13 bases align to TRBD2. The CDR3 totals 14 residues. Trimming took 4 bases from V and 15 from J; bases not matched to a gene: 9. Germline loops: CDR1 KGHSH, CDR2 LQKENI. The CDR3 bases are TGTGCCAGCTCACGCGGACTAGCGGGAGAGAGTGCGTTCTTC. As protein: CASSRGLAGESAFF.

The chain joins TRBV15 to TRBJ2-1, with TRBD1 as a possible D gene (6 bases). Germline loops: CDR1 LNHNV, CDR2 YYDKDF (reference sequence). The length of the CDR3 is 13 residues. V was cut by 5 bases and J by 8 bases, with 13 bases left in between. CDR3 sequence (DNA): TGTGCCACCAGCTACAGGGACCACTATGAGCAGTTCTTC. Its protein is CATSYRDHYEQFF.

The V call is TRBV29-1, the J call TRBJ2-1; no reliable D call. The CDR3 is made up of 14 amino acids. V was shortened by 1 base and J by 6 bases, with 13 bases between the two germline ends. Germline-derived CDR1 and CDR2 are SQVTM and ANQGSEA. CDR3 in DNA: TGCAGCGTTGAAGGTCGGCTAGAGATCAATGAGCAGTTCTTC. Protein: CSVEGRLEINEQFF.